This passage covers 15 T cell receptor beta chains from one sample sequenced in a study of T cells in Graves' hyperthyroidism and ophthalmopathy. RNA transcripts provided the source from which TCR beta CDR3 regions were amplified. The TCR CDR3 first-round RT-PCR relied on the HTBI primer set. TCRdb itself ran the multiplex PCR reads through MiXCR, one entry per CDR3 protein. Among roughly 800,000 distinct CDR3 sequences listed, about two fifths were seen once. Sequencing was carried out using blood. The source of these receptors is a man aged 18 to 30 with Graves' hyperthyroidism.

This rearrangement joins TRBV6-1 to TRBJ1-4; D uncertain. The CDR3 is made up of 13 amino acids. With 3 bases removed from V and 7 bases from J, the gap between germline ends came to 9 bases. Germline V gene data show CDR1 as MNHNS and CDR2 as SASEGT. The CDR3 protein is CASSEVGIEKLFF. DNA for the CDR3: TGTGCCAGCAGTGAGGTAGGGATTGAAAAACTGTTTTTT.

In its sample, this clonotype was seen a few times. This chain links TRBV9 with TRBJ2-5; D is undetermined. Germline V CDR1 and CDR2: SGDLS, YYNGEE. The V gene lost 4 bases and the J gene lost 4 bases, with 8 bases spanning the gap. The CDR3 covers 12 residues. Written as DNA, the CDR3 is TGTGCCAGCAGCCAACCCCGAGAGACCCAGTACTTC. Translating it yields CASSQPRETQYF.

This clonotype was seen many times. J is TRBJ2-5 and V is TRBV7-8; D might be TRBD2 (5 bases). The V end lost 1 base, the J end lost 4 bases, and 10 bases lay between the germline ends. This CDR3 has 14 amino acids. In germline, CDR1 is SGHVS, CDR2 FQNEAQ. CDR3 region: CASSLVSGRETQYF. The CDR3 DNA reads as TGTGCCAGCAGCTTAGTCTCGGGAAGAGAGACCCAGTACTTC. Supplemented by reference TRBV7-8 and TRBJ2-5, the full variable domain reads GAGVSQSPRYKVAKRGQDVALRCDPISGHVSLFWYQQALGQGPEFLTYFQNEAQLDKSGLPSDRFFAERPEGSVSTLKIQRTQQEDSAVYLCASSLVSGRETQYFGPGTRLLVL.

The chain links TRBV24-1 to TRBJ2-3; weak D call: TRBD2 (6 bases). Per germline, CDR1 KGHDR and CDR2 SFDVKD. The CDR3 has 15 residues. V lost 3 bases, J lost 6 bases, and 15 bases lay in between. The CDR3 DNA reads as TGTGCCACCAGTGATGCTCGGGACGCGGGGGATACGCAGTATTTT. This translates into CATSDARDAGDTQYF.

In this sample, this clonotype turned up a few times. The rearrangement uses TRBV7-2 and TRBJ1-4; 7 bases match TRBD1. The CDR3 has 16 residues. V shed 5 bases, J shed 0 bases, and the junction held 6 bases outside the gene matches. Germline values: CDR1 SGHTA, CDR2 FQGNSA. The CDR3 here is CASSARTGTTNEKLFF. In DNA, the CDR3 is TGTGCCAGCAGCGCCAGGACAGGCACAACTAATGAAAAACTGTTTTTT. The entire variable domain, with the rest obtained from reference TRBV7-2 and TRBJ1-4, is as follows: GAGVSQSPSNKVTEKGKDVELRCDPISGHTALYWYRQSLGQGLEFLIYFQGNSAPDKSGLPSDRFSAERTGGSVSTLTIQRTQQEDSAVYLCASSARTGTTNEKLFFGSGTQLSVL.

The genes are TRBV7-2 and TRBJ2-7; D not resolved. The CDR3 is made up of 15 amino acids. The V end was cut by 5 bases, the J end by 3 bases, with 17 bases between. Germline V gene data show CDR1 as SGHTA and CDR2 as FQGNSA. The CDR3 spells CASSQEVLLYYEQYF. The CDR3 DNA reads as TGTGCCAGCAGCCAAGAAGTGCTTCTGTACTACGAGCAGTACTTC.

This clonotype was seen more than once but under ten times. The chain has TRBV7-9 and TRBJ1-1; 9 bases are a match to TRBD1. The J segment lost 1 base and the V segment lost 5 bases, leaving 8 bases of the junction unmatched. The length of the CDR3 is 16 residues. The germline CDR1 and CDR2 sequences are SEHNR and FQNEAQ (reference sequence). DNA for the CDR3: TGTGCCAGCAGCCGTACCTACAGGGGGCAGAACACTGAAGCTTTCTTT. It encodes CASSRTYRGQNTEAFF.

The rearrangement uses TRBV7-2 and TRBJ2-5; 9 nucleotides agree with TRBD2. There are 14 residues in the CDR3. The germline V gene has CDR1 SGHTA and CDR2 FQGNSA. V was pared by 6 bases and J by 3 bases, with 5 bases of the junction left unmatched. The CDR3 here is CASRPSGVEETQYF. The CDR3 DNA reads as TGTGCCAGCAGACCTAGCGGGGTTGAAGAGACCCAGTACTTC.

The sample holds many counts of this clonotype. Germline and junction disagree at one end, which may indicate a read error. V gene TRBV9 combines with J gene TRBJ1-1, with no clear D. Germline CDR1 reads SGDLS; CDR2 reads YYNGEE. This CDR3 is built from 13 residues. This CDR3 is CASSVEGRGSLCF. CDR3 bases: TGTGCCAGCAGCGTAGAGGGCCGGGGAAGCTTATGTTTT.

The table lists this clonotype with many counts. CDR3 sequence (DNA): TGCAGCGTTGATCTAATGGGTGCCACTGAAGCTTTCTTT. Its translation: CSVDLMGATEAFF. The chain employs TRBV29-1 and TRBJ1-1; no firm D call. From germline, CDR1 is SQVTM and CDR2 ANQGSEA. This CDR3 region has 13 residues. Trimming cost V 3 bases and J 4 bases, with 12 bases left between them. Full variable domain (rest looked up from reference TRBV29-1 and TRBJ1-1): SAVISQKPSRDICQRGTSLTIQCQVDSQVTMMFWYRQQPGQSLTLIATANQGSEATYESGFVIDKFPISRPNLTFSTLTVSNMSPEDSSIYLCSVDLMGATEAFFGQGTRLTVV.

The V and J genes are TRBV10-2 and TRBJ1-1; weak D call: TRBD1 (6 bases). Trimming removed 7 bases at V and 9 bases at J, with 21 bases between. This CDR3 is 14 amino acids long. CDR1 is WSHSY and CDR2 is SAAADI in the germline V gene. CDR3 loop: CASNRARSSSQAFF. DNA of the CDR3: TGCGCCAGCAACAGGGCACGGTCTAGTTCACAAGCTTTCTTT.

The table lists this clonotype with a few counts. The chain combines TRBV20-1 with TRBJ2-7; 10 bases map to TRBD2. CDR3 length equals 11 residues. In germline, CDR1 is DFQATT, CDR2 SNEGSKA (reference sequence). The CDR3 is CRTSGNYEQYF. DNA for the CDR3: TGCAGAACTAGCGGGAACTACGAGCAGTACTTC.

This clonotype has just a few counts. DNA for the CDR3: TGTGCCAGCAGCCAGGATTCAGGTTACAATCAGCCCCAGCATTTT. Residues: CASSQDSGYNQPQHF. The V gene is TRBV10-3, the J gene TRBJ1-5; unclear D gene. The CDR3 has 15 amino acids. Between the trimmed V and J ends, which lost 10 bases and 3 bases, there was a span of 19 bases. Germline CDR1 is ENHRY and CDR2 is SYGVKD.

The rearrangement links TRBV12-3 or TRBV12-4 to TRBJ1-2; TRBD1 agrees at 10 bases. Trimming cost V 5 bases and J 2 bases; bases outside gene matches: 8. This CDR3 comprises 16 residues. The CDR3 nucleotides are TGTGCCAGCAGTCCTCGGACAGGGGGGATGAACTATGGCTACACCTTC. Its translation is CASSPRTGGMNYGYTF.

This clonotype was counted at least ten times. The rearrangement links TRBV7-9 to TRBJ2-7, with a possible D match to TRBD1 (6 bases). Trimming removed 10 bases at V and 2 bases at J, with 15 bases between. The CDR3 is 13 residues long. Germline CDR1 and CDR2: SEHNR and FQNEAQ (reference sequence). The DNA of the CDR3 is TGTGCCACCGAGGACAGTTCCCCCTACGAGCAGTACTTC. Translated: CATEDSSPYEQYF. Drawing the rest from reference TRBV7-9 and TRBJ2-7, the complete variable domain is DTGVSQNPRHKITKRGQNVTFRCDPISEHNRLYWYRQTLGQGPEFLTYFQNEAQLEKSRLLSDRFSAERPKGSFSTLEIQRTEQGDSAMYLCATEDSSPYEQYFGPGTRLTVT.